This passage covers 20 T cell receptor beta chains from one sample sequenced in a study of blood T cell repertoires in COVID-19. TCRdb keeps only in-frame clones here, not all; method: immunoSEQ multiplex PCR. Here the sample spans under 250,000 clones, roughly nine tenths being singletons. Sample: peripheral blood. These receptors were collected from a man aged 60 to 69 with COVID-19, enrolled during active disease.

The chain uses TRBV6-5 and TRBJ1-1, with D perhaps matching TRBD1 (6 bases). This CDR3 has 13 residues. Germline CDR1 MNHEY, CDR2 SVGAGI. Trimming took 7 bases from V and 0 from J, leaving 9 bases between them. The DNA of the CDR3 is TGTGCCAGCATGGGGGCGGTGAACACTGAAGCTTTCTTT. This sequence encodes CASMGAVNTEAFF.

The chain links TRBV7-9 to TRBJ2-1; D might be TRBD2 (6 bases). The CDR3 is made up of 16 amino acids. V gave up 0 bases and J gave up 0 bases, with 9 bases separating them. Germline V gene data show CDR1 as SEHNR and CDR2 as FQNEAQ (reference sequence). CDR3 coding DNA: TGTGCCAGCAGCTTAGCCGGGGACTCCTCCTACAATGAGCAGTTCTTC. This gives the protein CASSLAGDSSYNEQFF. Looking up the rest from reference TRBV7-9 and TRBJ2-1 gives the full variable domain: DTGVSQNPRHKITKRGQNVTFRCDPISEHNRLYWYRQTLGQGPEFLTYFQNEAQLEKSRLLSDRFSAERPKGSFSTLEIQRTEQGDSAMYLCASSLAGDSSYNEQFFGPGTRLTVL.

V is TRBV30 and J is TRBJ1-4, with 7 nucleotides matching TRBD1. CDR3 size: 15 residues. Looked up from germline, CDR1 is GTSNPN and CDR2 is SVGIG (reference sequence). After removal of 3 bases from V and 4 bases from J, the junction contained 8 bases not matched to a gene. CDR3 sequence: CAWRAGTAFNEKLFF. The DNA of the CDR3 is TGTGCCTGGAGAGCCGGGACAGCTTTTAATGAAAAACTGTTTTTT.

The genes are TRBV11-2 and TRBJ2-2; 11 nucleotides match TRBD1. V shed 3 bases, J shed 4 bases, and the junction held 1 base outside the gene matches. The CDR3 runs 15 residues. In germline, CDR1 is SGHAT, CDR2 FQNNGV. The CDR3 protein is CASSFGTGGTGELFF. CDR3 sequence (DNA): TGTGCCAGCAGCTTCGGGACAGGGGGCACCGGGGAGCTGTTTTTT.

The chain couples TRBV4-1 to TRBJ1-4; D is ambiguous. The CDR3 is 13 residues long. Trimming removed 4 bases at V and 8 bases at J, with 11 bases between. Germline V gene data show CDR1 as MGHRA and CDR2 as YSYEKL. For the CDR3, the DNA is TGCGCCAGCAGCCCCAGCAGCGGGGAAAAACTGTTTTTT. Translated: CASSPSSGEKLFF.

The chain has TRBV28 and TRBJ2-2; the D gene is possibly TRBD2 (5 bases). The length of the CDR3 is 15 residues. V lost 6 bases and J 4 bases, leaving 15 bases between the germline ends. Germline lookup yields CDR1 MDHEN and CDR2 SYDVKM. The CDR3 region is CASRKWGERTGELFF. In nucleotides, the CDR3 is TGTGCCAGCAGGAAGTGGGGAGAACGCACCGGGGAGCTGTTTTTT.

The gene calls are TRBV19 and TRBJ1-4; the D gene is possibly TRBD1 (6 bases). Germline assignment: CDR1 LNHDA and CDR2 SQIVND (reference sequence). V was trimmed by 7 bases and J by 10 bases, leaving 19 bases between them. The CDR3 is made up of 14 amino acids. In DNA form, the CDR3 reads TGTGCCAGTACCGCCGACAGGAAAAGGGGAAAACTGTTTTTT. It translates to CASTADRKRGKLFF.

This clone was recorded only once. This sequence joins TRBV19 and TRBJ1-1, with no clear D. Looked up from germline, CDR1 is LNHDA and CDR2 is SQIVND (reference sequence). The V gene lost 2 bases and the J gene lost 6 bases, with 13 bases spanning the gap. CDR3 length: 14 residues. The CDR3 loop is CASSITQAGAEAFF. In DNA, the CDR3 is TGTGCCAGTAGTATAACTCAGGCCGGCGCTGAAGCTTTCTTT.

The rearrangement joins TRBV28 to TRBJ1-4; weak D call: TRBD1 (6 bases). Germline CDR1 reads MDHEN; CDR2 reads SYDVKM. The CDR3 consists of 15 residues. V gave up 2 bases and J gave up 7 bases, with 14 bases separating them. CDR3 loop: CASSLETGVTEKLFF. CDR3 DNA: TGTGCCAGCAGTTTAGAGACAGGAGTAACTGAAAAACTGTTTTTT.

The V gene is TRBV7-9, the J gene TRBJ1-2; 8 bases are shared with TRBD1. CDR1 SEHNR and CDR2 FQNEAQ come from the germline V gene (reference sequence). V gave up 4 bases and J gave up 5 bases; unmatched junction bases: 9. This CDR3 has 15 amino acids. CDR3 sequence (DNA): TGTGCCAGCAGCTCGACCAGGGGGCGAGATTATGGCTACACCTTC. Its translation is CASSSTRGRDYGYTF.

This chain links TRBV12-3 or TRBV12-4 with TRBJ1-5; no definite D call. The CDR3 has 13 amino acids. The germline V and J ends were trimmed by 7 bases and 4 bases, with 11 bases remaining between them. The CDR3 DNA is TGTGCCAGCAATCAGGTGCTGAATCAGCCCCAGCATTTT. Translating gives CASNQVLNQPQHF.

This chain uses TRBV3-1 (or the pseudogene TRBV3-2) with TRBJ2-3; 9 nucleotides match TRBD2. This CDR3 region has 17 residues. From germline, CDR1 is LGHDT and CDR2 YNNKEL (reference sequence). V shed 4 bases, J shed 0 bases, and the junction held 8 bases outside the gene matches. The CDR3 is CASSLAGGAPSTDTQYF. The CDR3 bases are TGTGCCAGCAGCCTTGCGGGGGGGGCACCTAGCACAGATACGCAGTATTTT.

The chain carries TRBV24-1 and TRBJ2-1, with D uncertain. CDR3 length equals 17 residues. Looked up from germline, CDR1 is KGHDR and CDR2 is SFDVKD. Trimming pared 6 bases from V and 6 bases from J, leaving 23 bases between. The CDR3 region is CATSSSVLTRRLNEQFF. Written as DNA, the CDR3 is TGTGCCACCAGTTCCAGCGTCTTAACGCGAAGGCTCAATGAGCAGTTCTTC.

The chain combines TRBV2 with TRBJ2-7, with 8 bases matching TRBD2. Trimming at V came to 7 bases and at J to 1 base, leaving 18 bases not matched to a gene. This CDR3 comprises 18 residues. Germline CDR1 SNHLY, CDR2 FYNNEI. The CDR3 here is CASNGPGTSLTGSYEQYF. As DNA, the CDR3 is TGTGCCAGCAATGGCCCCGGGACTAGTTTAACGGGATCCTACGAGCAGTACTTC. The variable domain in full, completed from reference TRBV2 and TRBJ2-7, reads EPEVTQTPSHQVTQMGQEVILRCVPISNHLYFYWYRQILGQKVEFLVSFYNNEISEKSEIFDDQFSVERPDGSNFTLKIRSTKLEDSAMYFCASNGPGTSLTGSYEQYFGPGTRLTVT.

The chain carries TRBV25-1 and TRBJ1-1, with TRBD1 matching over 7 bases. The germline V gene encodes CDR1 MGHDK and CDR2 SYGVNS. This CDR3 is 12 amino acids long. The junction had 7 bases not matched to a gene; V was cut back by 4 bases and J by 11 bases. The CDR3 nucleotides are TGTGCCAGCAGTGTATTGACAGGGCGGGCTTTCTTT. It yields the protein CASSVLTGRAFF.

This chain uses TRBV19 with TRBJ2-5; 9 positions match TRBD2. The CDR3 sequence is 18 residues long. Looked up from germline, CDR1 is LNHDA and CDR2 is SQIVND (reference sequence). V shed 5 bases and J 9 bases; nucleotides not matched to a gene: 22. In DNA form, the CDR3 reads TGTGCCAGTAGTTCAAGACGACTAGCGGAACTCCCCGAGGAGGCCCAGTACTTC. It is translated as CASSSRRLAELPEEAQYF.

CDR3 loop: CASSLAGAGPYEQYF. DNA of the CDR3: TGTGCCAGCAGCTTAGCGGGAGCGGGACCCTACGAGCAGTACTTC. The rearrangement links TRBV7-2 to TRBJ2-7, with 7 bases fitting TRBD2. This CDR3 is 15 amino acids long. Per germline, CDR1 SGHTA and CDR2 FQGNSA. V shed 0 bases, J shed 2 bases, and the junction held 4 bases outside the gene matches.

This chain connects TRBV14 to TRBJ2-7; possible D gene TRBD1, 6 bases. The CDR3 consists of 13 residues. V dropped 5 bases and J dropped 6 bases, with 14 bases sitting between them. CDR1 is SGHDN and CDR2 is FVKESK in the germline V gene. CDR3 protein: CASSRYRDGEQYF. The CDR3 DNA reads TGTGCCAGCAGCAGATACAGGGACGGCGAGCAGTACTTC.

The chain carries TRBV19 and TRBJ2-2; 9 bases are a match to TRBD1. Germline CDR1 LNHDA, CDR2 SQIVND (reference sequence). This CDR3 has 15 residues. J was trimmed by 4 bases and V by 10 bases; bases with no gene match: 10. This CDR3 reads CATRKQGAATGELFF. In DNA, the CDR3 is TGTGCCACCCGAAAACAGGGGGCTGCCACCGGGGAGCTGTTTTTT.

J is TRBJ1-1 and V is TRBV19; D possibly corresponds to TRBD1 (5 bases). The CDR3 is 13 amino acids. Germline lookup yields CDR1 LNHDA and CDR2 SQIVND (reference sequence). V lost 7 bases and J 11 bases, leaving 20 bases between the germline ends. CDR3 residues: CASTAQDLMKAFF. In DNA form, the CDR3 reads TGTGCCAGTACCGCACAGGATCTGATGAAGGCTTTCTTT.